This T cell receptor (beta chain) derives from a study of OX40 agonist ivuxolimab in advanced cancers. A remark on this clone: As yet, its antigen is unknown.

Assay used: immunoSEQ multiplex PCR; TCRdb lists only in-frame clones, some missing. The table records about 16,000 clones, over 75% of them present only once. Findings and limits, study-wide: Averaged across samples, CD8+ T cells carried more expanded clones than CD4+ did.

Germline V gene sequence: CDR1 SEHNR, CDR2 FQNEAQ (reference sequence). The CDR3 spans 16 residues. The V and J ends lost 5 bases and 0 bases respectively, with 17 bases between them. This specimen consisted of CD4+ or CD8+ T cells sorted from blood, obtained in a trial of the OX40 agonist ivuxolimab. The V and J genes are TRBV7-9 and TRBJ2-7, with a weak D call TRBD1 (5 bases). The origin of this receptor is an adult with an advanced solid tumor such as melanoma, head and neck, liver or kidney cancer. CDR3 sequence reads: CASSATDDSDSYEQYF. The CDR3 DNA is TGTGCCAGCAGCGCGACCGACGACAGTGACTCCTACGAGCAGTACTTC.